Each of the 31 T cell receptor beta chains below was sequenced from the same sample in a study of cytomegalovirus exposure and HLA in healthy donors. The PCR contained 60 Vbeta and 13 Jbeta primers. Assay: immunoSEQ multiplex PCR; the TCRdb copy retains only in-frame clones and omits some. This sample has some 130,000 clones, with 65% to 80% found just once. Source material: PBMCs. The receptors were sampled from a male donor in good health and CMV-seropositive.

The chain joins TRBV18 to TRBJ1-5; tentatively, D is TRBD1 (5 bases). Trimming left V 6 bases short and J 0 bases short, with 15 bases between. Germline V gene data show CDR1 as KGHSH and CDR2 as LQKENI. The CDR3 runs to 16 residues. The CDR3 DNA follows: TGTGCCAGCTCCCCCCGGGGGGTGGATAGCAATCAGCCCCAGCATTTT. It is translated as CASSPRGVDSNQPQHF.

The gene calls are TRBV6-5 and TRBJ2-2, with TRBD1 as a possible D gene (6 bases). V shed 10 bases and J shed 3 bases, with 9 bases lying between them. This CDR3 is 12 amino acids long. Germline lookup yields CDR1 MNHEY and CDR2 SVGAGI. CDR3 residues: CATHRDTGELFF. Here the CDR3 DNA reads TGTGCCACCCACAGGGACACCGGGGAGCTGTTTTTT.

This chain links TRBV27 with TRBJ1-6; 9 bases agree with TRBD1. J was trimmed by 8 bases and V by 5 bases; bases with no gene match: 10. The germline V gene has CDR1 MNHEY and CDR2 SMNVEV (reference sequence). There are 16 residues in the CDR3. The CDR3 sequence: CASSDSGTGYYSPLHF. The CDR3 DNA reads TGTGCCAGCAGTGATTCCGGGACAGGGTATTATTCACCCCTCCACTTT.

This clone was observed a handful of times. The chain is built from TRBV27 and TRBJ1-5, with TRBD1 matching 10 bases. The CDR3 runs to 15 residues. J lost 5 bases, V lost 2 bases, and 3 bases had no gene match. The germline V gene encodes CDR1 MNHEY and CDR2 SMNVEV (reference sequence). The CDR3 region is CASSLRTGGDQPQHF. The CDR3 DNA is TGTGCCAGCAGTTTAAGGACAGGGGGGGATCAGCCCCAGCATTTT.

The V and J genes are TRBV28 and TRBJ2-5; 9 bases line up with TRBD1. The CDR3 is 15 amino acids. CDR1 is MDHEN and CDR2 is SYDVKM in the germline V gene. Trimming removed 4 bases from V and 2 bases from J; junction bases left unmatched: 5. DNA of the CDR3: TGTGCCAGCAGTTCACAGGGGGCGGGGCAAGAGACCCAGTACTTC. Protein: CASSSQGAGQETQYF.

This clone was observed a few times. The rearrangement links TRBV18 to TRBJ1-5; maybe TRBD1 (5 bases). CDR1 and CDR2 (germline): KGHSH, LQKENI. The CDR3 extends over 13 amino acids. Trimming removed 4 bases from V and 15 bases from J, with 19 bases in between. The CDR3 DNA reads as TGTGCCAGCTCACGGTCCACTGGAGGGGCCGGGCATTTT. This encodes CASSRSTGGAGHF. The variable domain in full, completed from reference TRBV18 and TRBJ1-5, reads NAGVMQNPRHLVRRRGQEARLRCSPMKGHSHVYWYRQLPEEGLKFMVYLQKENIIDESGMPKERFSAEFPKEGPSILRIQQVVRGDSAAYFCASSRSTGGAGHFGDGTRLSIL.

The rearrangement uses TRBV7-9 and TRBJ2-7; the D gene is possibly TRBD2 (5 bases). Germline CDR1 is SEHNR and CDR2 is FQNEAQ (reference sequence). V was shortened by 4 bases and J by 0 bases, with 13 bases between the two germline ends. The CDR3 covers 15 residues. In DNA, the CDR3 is TGTGCCAGCAGCTCTCGGACTGGGAGCTCCTACGAGCAGTACTTC. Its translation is CASSSRTGSSYEQYF.

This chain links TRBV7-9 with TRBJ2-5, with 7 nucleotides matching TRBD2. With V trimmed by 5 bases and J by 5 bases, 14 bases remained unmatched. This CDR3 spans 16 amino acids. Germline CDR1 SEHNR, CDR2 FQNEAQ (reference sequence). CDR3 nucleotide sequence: TGTGCCAGCAGCGTCCCGACTAGCCCGATGGGGGAGACCCAGTACTTC. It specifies CASSVPTSPMGETQYF.

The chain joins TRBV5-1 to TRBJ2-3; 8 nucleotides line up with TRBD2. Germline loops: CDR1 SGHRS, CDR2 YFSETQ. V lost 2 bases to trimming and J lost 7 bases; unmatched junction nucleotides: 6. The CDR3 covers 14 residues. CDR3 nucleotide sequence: TGCGCCAGCAGCTTTGTTAGCGGGGAAAATACGCAGTATTTT. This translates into CASSFVSGENTQYF.

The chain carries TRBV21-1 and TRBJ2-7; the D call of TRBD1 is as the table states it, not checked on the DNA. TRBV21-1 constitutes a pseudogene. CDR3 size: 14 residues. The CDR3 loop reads CASSGTGLPDEQYF. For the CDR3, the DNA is TGTGCCAGCAGTGGGACAGGGCTTCCCGACGAGCAGTACTTC.

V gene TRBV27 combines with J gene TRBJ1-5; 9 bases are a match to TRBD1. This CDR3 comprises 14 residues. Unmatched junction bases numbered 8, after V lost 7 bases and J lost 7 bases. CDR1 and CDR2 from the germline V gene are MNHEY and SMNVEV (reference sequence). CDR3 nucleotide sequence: TGTGCCAGCAACCCGACAGGGGGAGAACAGCCCCAGCATTTT. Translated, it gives CASNPTGGEQPQHF.

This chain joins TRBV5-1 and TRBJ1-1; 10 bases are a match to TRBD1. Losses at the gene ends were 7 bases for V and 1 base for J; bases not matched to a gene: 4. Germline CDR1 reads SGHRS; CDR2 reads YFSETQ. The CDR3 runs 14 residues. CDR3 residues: CASGRQGANTEAFF. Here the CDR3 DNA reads TGCGCCAGCGGGAGACAGGGGGCGAACACTGAAGCTTTCTTT.

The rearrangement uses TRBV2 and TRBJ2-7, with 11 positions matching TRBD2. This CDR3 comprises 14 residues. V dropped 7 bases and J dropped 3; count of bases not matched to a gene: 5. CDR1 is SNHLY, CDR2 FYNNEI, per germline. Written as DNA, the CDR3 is TGTGCCAGCACTATAGCGGGGGGGCGCTACGAGCAGTACTTC. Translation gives CASTIAGGRYEQYF.

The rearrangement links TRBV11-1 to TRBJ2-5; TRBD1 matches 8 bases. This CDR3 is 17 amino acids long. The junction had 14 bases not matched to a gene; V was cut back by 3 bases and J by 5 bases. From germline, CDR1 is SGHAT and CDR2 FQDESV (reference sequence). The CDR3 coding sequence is TGTGCCAGCAGCTTCAGGGGGCGGGGATCTGATCGTGAGACCCAGTACTTC. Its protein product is CASSFRGRGSDRETQYF.

The CDR3 sequence is CASSPGAHEQYF. For the CDR3, the DNA is TGTGCCAGCAGTCCGGGAGCCCACGAGCAGTACTTC. The chain carries TRBV28 and TRBJ2-7, with a weak D call TRBD2 (6 bases). CDR1 MDHEN and CDR2 SYDVKM come from the germline V gene. The V end lost 5 bases, the J end lost 5 bases, and 10 bases lay between the germline ends. This CDR3 spans 12 amino acids. Filled out from reference TRBV28 and TRBJ2-7, the complete variable domain reads DVKVTQSSRYLVKRTGEKVFLECVQDMDHENMFWYRQDPGLGLRLIYFSYDVKMKEKGDIPEGYSVSREKKERFSLILESASTNQTSMYLCASSPGAHEQYFGPGTRLTVT.

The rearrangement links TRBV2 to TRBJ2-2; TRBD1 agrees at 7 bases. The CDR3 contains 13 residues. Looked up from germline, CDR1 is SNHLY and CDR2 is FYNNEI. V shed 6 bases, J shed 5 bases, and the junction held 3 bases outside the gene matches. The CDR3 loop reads CASRLQGTGELFF. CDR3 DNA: TGTGCCAGCAGGCTACAGGGGACCGGGGAGCTGTTTTTT.

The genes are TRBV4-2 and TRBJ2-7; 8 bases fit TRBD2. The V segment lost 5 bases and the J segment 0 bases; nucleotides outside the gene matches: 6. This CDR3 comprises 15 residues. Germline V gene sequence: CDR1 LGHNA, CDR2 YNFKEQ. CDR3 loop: CASSGLSGSSYEQYF. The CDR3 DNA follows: TGTGCCAGCAGCGGATTGAGCGGGAGCTCCTACGAGCAGTACTTC.

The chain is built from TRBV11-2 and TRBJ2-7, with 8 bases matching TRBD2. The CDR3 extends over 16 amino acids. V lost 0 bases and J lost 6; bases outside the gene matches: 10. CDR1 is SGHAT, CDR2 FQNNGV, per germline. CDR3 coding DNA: TGTGCCAGCAGCTTAGATCTTCCCCGTAGCGGGATCGAGCAGTACTTC. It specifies CASSLDLPRSGIEQYF. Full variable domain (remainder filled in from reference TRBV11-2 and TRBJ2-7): EAGVAQSPRYKIIEKRQSVAFWCNPISGHATLYWYQQILGQGPKLLIQFQNNGVVDDSQLPKDRFSAERLKGVDSTLKIQPAKLEDSAVYLCASSLDLPRSGIEQYFGPGTRLTVT.

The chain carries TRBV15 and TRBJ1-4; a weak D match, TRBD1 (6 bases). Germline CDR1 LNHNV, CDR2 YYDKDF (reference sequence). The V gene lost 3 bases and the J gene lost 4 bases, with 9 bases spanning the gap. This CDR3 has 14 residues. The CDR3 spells CATSRRGINEKLFF. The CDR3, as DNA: TGTGCCACCAGCAGGAGGGGGATTAATGAAAAACTGTTTTTT. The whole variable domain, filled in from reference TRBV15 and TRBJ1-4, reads DAMVIQNPRYQVTQFGKPVTLSCSQTLNHNVMYWYQQKSSQAPKLLFHYYDKDFNNEADTPDNFQSRRPNTSFCFLDIRSPGLGDTAMYLCATSRRGINEKLFFGSGTQLSVL.

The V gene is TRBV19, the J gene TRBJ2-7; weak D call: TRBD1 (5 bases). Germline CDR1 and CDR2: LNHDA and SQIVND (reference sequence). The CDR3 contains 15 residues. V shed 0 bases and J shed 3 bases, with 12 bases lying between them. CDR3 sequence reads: CASSIDPPGHYEQYF. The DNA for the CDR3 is TGTGCCAGTAGTATAGATCCCCCTGGACACTACGAGCAGTACTTC. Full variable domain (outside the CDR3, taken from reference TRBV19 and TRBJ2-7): DGGITQSPKYLFRKEGQNVTLSCEQNLNHDAMYWYRQDPGQGLRLIYYSQIVNDFQKGDIAEGYSVSREKKESFPLTVTSAQKNPTAFYLCASSIDPPGHYEQYFGPGTRLTVT.

CDR3 protein: CASSRVGSSPLHF. The DNA for the CDR3 is TGTGCCAGCAGTCGGGTTGGGAGTTCACCCCTCCACTTT. J is TRBJ1-6 and V is TRBV6-1; D is undetermined. The CDR3 spans 13 residues. CDR1 and CDR2 from the germline V gene are MNHNS and SASEGT. V lost 5 bases, J lost 9 bases, and 11 bases lay in between.

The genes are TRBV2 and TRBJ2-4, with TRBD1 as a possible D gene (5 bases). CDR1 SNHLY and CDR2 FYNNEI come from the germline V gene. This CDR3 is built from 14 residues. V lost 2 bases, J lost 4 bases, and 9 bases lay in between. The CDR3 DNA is TGTGCCAGCAGTGAATGGGCAGGGAAAAACATTCAGTACTTC. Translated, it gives CASSEWAGKNIQYF.

The CDR3 DNA sequence: TGTGCCAGCAGCTTGAGGAACCAGGGATTGAACACCGGGGAGCTGTTTTTT. It encodes CASSLRNQGLNTGELFF. J is TRBJ2-2 and V is TRBV7-9; TRBD1 might be the D (5 bases). CDR3 length: 17 amino acids. Germline lookup yields CDR1 SEHNR and CDR2 FQNEAQ (reference sequence). The V end was cut by 3 bases, the J end by 1 base, with 15 bases between.

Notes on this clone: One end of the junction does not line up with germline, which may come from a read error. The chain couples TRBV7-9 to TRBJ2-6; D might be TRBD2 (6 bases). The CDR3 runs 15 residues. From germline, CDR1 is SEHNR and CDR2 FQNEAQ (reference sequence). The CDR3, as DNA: TGTGCCAGCAGCTTGACTAGTTCTGGGGCCAACGGCCTGACTTTC. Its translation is CASSLTSSGANGLTF.

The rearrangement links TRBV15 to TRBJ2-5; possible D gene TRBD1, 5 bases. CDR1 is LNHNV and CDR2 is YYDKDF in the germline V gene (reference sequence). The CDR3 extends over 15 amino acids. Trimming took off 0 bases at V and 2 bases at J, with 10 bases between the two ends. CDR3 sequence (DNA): TGTGCCACCAGCAGAGATGATTCAGGGCAAGAGACCCAGTACTTC. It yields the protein CATSRDDSGQETQYF. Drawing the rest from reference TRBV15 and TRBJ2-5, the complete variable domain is DAMVIQNPRYQVTQFGKPVTLSCSQTLNHNVMYWYQQKSSQAPKLLFHYYDKDFNNEADTPDNFQSRRPNTSFCFLDIRSPGLGDTAMYLCATSRDDSGQETQYFGPGTRLLVL.

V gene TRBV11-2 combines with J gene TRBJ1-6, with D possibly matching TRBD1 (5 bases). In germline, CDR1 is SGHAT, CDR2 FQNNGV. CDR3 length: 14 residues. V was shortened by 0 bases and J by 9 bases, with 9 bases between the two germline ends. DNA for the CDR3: TGTGCCAGCAGCTTAGACAGGGTCGGTTCACCCCTCCACTTT. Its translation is CASSLDRVGSPLHF.

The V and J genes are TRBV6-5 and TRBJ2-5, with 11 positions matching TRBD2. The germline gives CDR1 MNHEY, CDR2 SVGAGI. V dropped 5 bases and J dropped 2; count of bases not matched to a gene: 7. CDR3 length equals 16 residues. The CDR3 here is CASSNLAGGLQETQYF. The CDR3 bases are TGTGCCAGCAGTAACTTAGCGGGGGGGCTTCAAGAGACCCAGTACTTC.

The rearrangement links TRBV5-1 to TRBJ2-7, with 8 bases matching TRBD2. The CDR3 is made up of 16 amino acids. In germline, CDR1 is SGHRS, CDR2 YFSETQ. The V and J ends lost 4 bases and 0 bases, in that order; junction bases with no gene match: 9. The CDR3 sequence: CASSPRGDPNSYEQYF. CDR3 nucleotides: TGCGCCAGCAGCCCGCGGGGGGACCCAAACTCCTACGAGCAGTACTTC. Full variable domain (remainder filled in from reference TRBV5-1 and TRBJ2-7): KAGVTQTPRYLIKTRGQQVTLSCSPISGHRSVSWYQQTPGQGLQFLFEYFSETQRNKGNFPGRFSGRQFSNSRSEMNVSTLELGDSALYLCASSPRGDPNSYEQYFGPGTRLTVT.

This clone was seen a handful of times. The CDR3 region is CASTRQGGNEQFF. The DNA for the CDR3 is TGTGCCAGCACAAGACAGGGCGGCAATGAGCAGTTCTTC. The J gene is TRBJ2-1, the V gene TRBV2; 7 nucleotides line up with TRBD1. Germline V lookup: CDR1 SNHLY, CDR2 FYNNEI. V dropped 7 bases and J dropped 6; count of bases not matched to a gene: 6. CDR3 length: 13 amino acids.

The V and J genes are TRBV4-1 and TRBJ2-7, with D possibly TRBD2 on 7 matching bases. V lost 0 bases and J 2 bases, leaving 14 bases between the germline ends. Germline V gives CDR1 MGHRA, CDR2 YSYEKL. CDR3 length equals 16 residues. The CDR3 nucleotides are TGCGCCAGCAGCCAAGATGAGGGGGGGGCCACCTACGAGCAGTACTTC. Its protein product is CASSQDEGGATYEQYF.

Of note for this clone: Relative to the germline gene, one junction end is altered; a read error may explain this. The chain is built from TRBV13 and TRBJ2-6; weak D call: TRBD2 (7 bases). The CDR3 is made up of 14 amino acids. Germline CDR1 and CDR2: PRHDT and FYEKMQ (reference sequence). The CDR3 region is CASSLGAGANGLTF. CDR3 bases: TGTGCCAGCAGCCTCGGGGCGGGGGCCAACGGCCTGACTTTC. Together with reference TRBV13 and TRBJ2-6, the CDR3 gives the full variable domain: AAGVIQSPRHLIKEKRETATLKCYPIPRHDTVYWYQQGPGQDPQFLISFYEKMQSDKGSIPDRFSAQQFSDYHSELNMSSLELGDSALYFCASSLGAGANGLTFGAGSRLTVL.